The 16 T cell receptor beta chains below all came from one sample that was sequenced in a study of PD-L1 blockade in urothelial cancer. Some clones are missing from TCRdb's copy, which holds only in-frame ones; the method was immunoSEQ multiplex PCR. The sample shows around 79,000 clones, around four fifths of them seen only once. Time point indicated: pretreatment peripheral blood. The sample in question was PBMCs, obtained around atezolizumab (anti-PD-L1) treatment. These receptor sequences come from a man aged 35-49 years with urothelial cancer.

The chain couples TRBV7-2 to TRBJ1-2; 8 bases map to TRBD1. Germline-derived CDR1 and CDR2 are SGHTA and FQGNSA. The CDR3 sequence is 15 residues long. V lost 7 bases to trimming and J lost 6 bases; unmatched junction nucleotides: 13. The CDR3 sequence: CASTNRQGQVDGYTF. CDR3 DNA: TGTGCCAGCACCAACCGACAGGGACAGGTCGATGGCTACACCTTC.

This rearrangement joins TRBV28 to TRBJ2-1; TRBD1 aligns across 7 bases. Germline CDR1 reads MDHEN; CDR2 reads SYDVKM. V shed 4 bases and J 6 bases; nucleotides not matched to a gene: 12. This CDR3 spans 16 amino acids. CDR3 loop: CASSSTLPGQFNEQFF. CDR3 in DNA: TGTGCCAGCAGTTCGACTCTCCCGGGACAGTTCAATGAGCAGTTCTTC.

The chain recombines TRBV7-2 with TRBJ2-4; 7 bases map to TRBD2. This CDR3 is 13 amino acids long. Looked up from germline, CDR1 is SGHTA and CDR2 is FQGNSA. After removal of 4 bases from V and 15 bases from J, the junction contained 12 bases not matched to a gene. In nucleotides, the CDR3 is TGTGCCAGCAGCTCTACCCATGGCGGGAGCCCGTACTTC. As protein: CASSSTHGGSPYF.

This chain uses TRBV7-2 with TRBJ2-6, with D tentatively TRBD1 (5 bases). The CDR3 extends over 15 amino acids. V was cut by 5 bases and J by 2 bases, with 10 bases left in between. Germline CDR1 reads SGHTA; CDR2 reads FQGNSA. CDR3 sequence: CASSPPTAGANVLTF. The CDR3 DNA reads as TGTGCCAGCAGCCCGCCGACAGCTGGGGCCAACGTCCTGACTTTC.

The chain couples TRBV18 to TRBJ1-1; D not resolved. The CDR3 has 13 amino acids. Germline V gene sequence: CDR1 KGHSH, CDR2 LQKENI. Trimming shortened V by 5 bases and J by 1 base, and 8 bases separated the two germline ends. CDR3 in DNA: TGTGCCAGCTCAATAACAGCGAACACTGAAGCTTTCTTT. It codes for CASSITANTEAFF.

The V gene is TRBV6-6, the J gene TRBJ2-1; 11 bases line up with TRBD2. This CDR3 comprises 15 residues. With 0 bases clipped from V and 9 bases from J, the junction kept 4 bases outside the gene matches. Germline-derived CDR1 and CDR2 are MNHNY and SVGAGI (reference sequence). CDR3 amino acids: CASSYSTSGKGEQFF. The CDR3 DNA sequence: TGTGCCAGCAGTTACTCGACTAGCGGGAAGGGTGAGCAGTTCTTC.

The chain is built from TRBV18 and TRBJ1-1; D may be TRBD1 (6 bases). CDR3 size: 16 residues. Trimming pared 8 bases from V and 1 base from J, leaving 20 bases between. The germline V gene has CDR1 KGHSH and CDR2 LQKENI. CDR3 DNA sequence: TGTGCCAGCGCCCAAATAGCGGGGACACCGAACACTGAAGCTTTCTTT. This translates into CASAQIAGTPNTEAFF.

J is TRBJ1-4 and V is TRBV2; D remains unclear. This CDR3 has 15 residues. Trimming left V 1 base short and J 0 bases short, with 6 bases between. Germline lookup yields CDR1 SNHLY and CDR2 FYNNEI. The CDR3 region is CASSEGRATNEKLFF. The DNA of the CDR3 is TGTGCCAGCAGTGAAGGGAGGGCAACTAATGAAAAACTGTTTTTT.

The gene calls are TRBV5-6 and TRBJ1-2; no firm D call. Germline V lookup: CDR1 SGHDT, CDR2 YYEEEE. Trimming took off 4 bases at V and 6 bases at J, with 13 bases between the two ends. The CDR3 consists of 13 residues. The CDR3, as DNA: TGTGCCAGCAGCCTACCCCTCTCGCATGGCTACACCTTC. Amino acids: CASSLPLSHGYTF.

The chain is built from TRBV25-1 and TRBJ1-1; no reliable D call. The CDR3 runs to 13 residues. Germline V CDR1 and CDR2: MGHDK, SYGVNS. Trimming cost V 1 base and J 3 bases, with 6 bases left between them. CDR3 in DNA: TGTGCCAGCAGTGAATTATTCGACACTGAAGCTTTCTTT. Translated: CASSELFDTEAFF.

This rearrangement joins TRBV6-1 to TRBJ1-4; 7 nucleotides line up with TRBD1. Losses at the gene ends were 4 bases for V and 5 bases for J; bases not matched to a gene: 13. This CDR3 comprises 17 residues. Germline lookup yields CDR1 MNHNS and CDR2 SASEGT. The DNA for the CDR3 is TGTGCCAGCAGTGCGCAAGGGGGCATGGCCCGCAATGAAAAACTGTTTTTT. Amino acids: CASSAQGGMARNEKLFF.

This chain uses TRBV11-1 with TRBJ2-3, with 7 bases fitting TRBD2. Germline CDR1 SGHAT, CDR2 FQDESV (reference sequence). V shed 5 bases, J shed 4 bases, and the junction held 3 bases outside the gene matches. This CDR3 region has 13 residues. CDR3 in amino acids: CASSRGSADTQYF. The CDR3 region has the DNA TGTGCCAGCAGCCGCGGGAGCGCAGATACGCAGTATTTT.

The chain combines TRBV9 with TRBJ2-1; D remains ambiguous. The V end was cut by 3 bases, the J end by 0 bases, with 10 bases between. Germline V gene sequence: CDR1 SGDLS, CDR2 YYNGEE. The CDR3 sequence is 15 residues long. This CDR3 is CASSGRRGSYNEQFF. As DNA, the CDR3 is TGTGCCAGCAGCGGAAGGAGAGGCTCCTACAATGAGCAGTTCTTC.

The J gene is TRBJ2-7, the V gene TRBV5-1; 10 bases align to TRBD2. Germline V lookup: CDR1 SGHRS, CDR2 YFSETQ. J was trimmed by 7 bases and V by 4 bases; bases with no gene match: 14. The CDR3 extends over 16 amino acids. The CDR3 sequence: CASSPPLAGDPEEQYF. DNA of the CDR3: TGCGCCAGCAGCCCTCCTCTAGCGGGAGATCCGGAAGAGCAGTACTTC.

This chain connects TRBV10-1 to TRBJ1-5; 7 bases map to TRBD1. Trimming took 7 bases from V and 7 from J; bases not matched to a gene: 10. CDR3 length: 14 amino acids. Germline V gives CDR1 WNHNN, CDR2 SYGVQD (reference sequence). The CDR3 region is CASTPGQPPQPQHF. The CDR3 nucleotides are TGCGCCAGCACGCCGGGACAGCCGCCCCAGCCCCAGCATTTT.

The chain is built from TRBV29-1 and TRBJ1-6, with TRBD1 matching 7 bases. From germline, CDR1 is SQVTM and CDR2 ANQGSEA. CDR3 length: 14 amino acids. The CDR3, as DNA: TGCGCTCATTACCAGGGGGGCGCGGATTCACCCCTCCACTTT. This codes for CAHYQGGADSPLHF.